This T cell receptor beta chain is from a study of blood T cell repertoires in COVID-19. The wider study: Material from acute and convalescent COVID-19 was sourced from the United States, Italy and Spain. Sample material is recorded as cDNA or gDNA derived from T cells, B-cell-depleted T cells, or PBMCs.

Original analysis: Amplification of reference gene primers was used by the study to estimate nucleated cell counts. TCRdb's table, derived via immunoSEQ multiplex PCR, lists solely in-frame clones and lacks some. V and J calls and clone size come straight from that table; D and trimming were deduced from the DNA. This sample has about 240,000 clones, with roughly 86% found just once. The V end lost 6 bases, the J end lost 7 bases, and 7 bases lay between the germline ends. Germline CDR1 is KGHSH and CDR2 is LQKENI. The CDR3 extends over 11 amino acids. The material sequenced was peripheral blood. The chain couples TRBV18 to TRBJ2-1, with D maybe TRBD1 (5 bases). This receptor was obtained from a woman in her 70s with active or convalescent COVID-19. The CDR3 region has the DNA TGTGCCAGCTCTAGGGGAAATGAGCAGTTCTTC. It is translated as CASSRGNEQFF.